The 28 T cell receptor beta chains in this list originate from one sample, sequenced in a study of response to subunit inactivated influenza vaccine (dated by TCRdb to the late 2010s). Libraries came from RT-PCR. Sequencing was carried out with an Illumina HiSeq 2500. Using fastp trimming at Q25 and MiXCR clonotype assembly, TCRdb reanalyzed the public sequencing data and kept in-frame beta chains. Entries that share a CDR3 protein sequence are merged under the most common genes and DNA. The sample has fewer than 250,000 distinct CDR3 sequences on record, about 15% of them singletons. The leading ten clones occupy roughly 26% of the sample. This specimen consisted of CD8+ T cells sorted from PBMCs, obtained roughly 5 days after vaccination. The receptors originated from a man aged 50-60 years who received an inactivated influenza vaccine. Donor details come from another sample of the same person, matched by shared clones.

The chain recombines TRBV27 with TRBJ2-1; D is ambiguous. Germline V gene sequence: CDR1 MNHEY, CDR2 SMNVEV (reference sequence). V was cut by 5 bases and J by 1 base, with 12 bases left in between. This CDR3 has 15 amino acids. CDR3 sequence: CASSVTGRSYNEQFF. The CDR3 nucleotides are TGTGCCAGCAGTGTGACTGGTAGGTCCTACAATGAGCAGTTCTTC.

This chain joins TRBV4-3 and TRBJ2-7; weak D call: TRBD1 (6 bases). Germline V gives CDR1 LGHNA, CDR2 YSLEER. The ends were cut back, 0 bases at V and 0 bases at J, with 15 bases in the middle. The CDR3 length is 17 residues. The CDR3 sequence is CASSQDSGAAPSYEQYF. The CDR3 nucleotides are TGCGCCAGCAGCCAAGATTCAGGGGCCGCCCCCTCCTACGAGCAGTACTTC.

The rearrangement uses TRBV20-1 and TRBJ2-5; D ambiguous. The CDR3 has 14 residues. V was pared by 0 bases and J by 2 bases, with 10 bases between. Germline CDR1 and CDR2: DFQATT and SNEGSKA (reference sequence). In DNA, the CDR3 is TGCAGTGCTAGAGATTTAACAGCACAAGAGACCCAGTACTTC. The encoded protein is CSARDLTAQETQYF.

The V and J genes are TRBV4-3 and TRBJ2-1; the D gene is possibly TRBD1 (5 bases). The CDR3 consists of 17 residues. From germline, CDR1 is LGHNA and CDR2 YSLEER. Trimming removed 3 bases from V and 7 bases from J, with 22 bases in between. In DNA, the CDR3 is TGCGCCAGCAGCCATGAATTCGGTTACAAGGGGATAAATGAGCAGTTCTTC. Amino acid sequence: CASSHEFGYKGINEQFF.

This chain connects TRBV29-1 to TRBJ2-1; no reliable D call. This CDR3 region has 11 residues. Trimming took off 6 bases at V and 4 bases at J, with 7 bases between the two ends. Germline V gene data show CDR1 as SQVTM and CDR2 as ANQGSEA. As DNA, the CDR3 is TGCAGCGTACCTTCATACAATGAGCAGTTCTTC. Residues: CSVPSYNEQFF.

Ten or more counts support this clonotype. The chain joins TRBV7-9 to TRBJ2-1; D is ambiguous. The CDR3 is 11 amino acids. Germline CDR1 and CDR2: SEHNR and FQNEAQ (reference sequence). V was shortened by 6 bases and J by 5 bases, with 5 bases between the two germline ends. The CDR3 DNA is TGTGCCAGCAGGTTACACAATGAGCAGTTCTTC. This codes for CASRLHNEQFF.

A few counts support this clonotype. The chain combines TRBV5-1 with TRBJ2-7; unclear D gene. Germline assignment: CDR1 SGHRS and CDR2 YFSETQ. Trimming pared 1 base from V and 4 bases from J, leaving 27 bases between. The CDR3 has 19 residues. The CDR3 region is CASSLLSLDPEAFDYEQYF. In DNA, the CDR3 is TGCGCCAGCAGCTTGCTTTCACTGGACCCCGAAGCGTTCGATTACGAGCAGTACTTC.

V usage is TRBV9 and J usage is TRBJ2-2, with 10 bases identical to TRBD1. The J segment lost 3 bases and the V segment lost 4 bases, leaving 6 bases of the junction unmatched. The CDR3 runs to 16 residues. The V gene's germline CDR1 is SGDLS and CDR2 YYNGEE. CDR3 sequence reads: CASSSRTGGDTGELFF. CDR3 in DNA: TGTGCCAGCAGCTCAAGGACAGGGGGAGACACCGGGGAGCTGTTTTTT.

This clonotype was observed many times. The chain recombines TRBV12-3 or TRBV12-4 with TRBJ1-5, with D unclear. Trimming shortened V by 2 bases and J by 6 bases, and 8 bases separated the two germline ends. There are 13 residues in the CDR3. The CDR3 here is CASSLYVGQPQHF. The CDR3 nucleotides are TGTGCCAGCAGTTTATACGTCGGTCAGCCCCAGCATTTT.

The sample holds a few counts of this clonotype. The J gene is TRBJ2-1, the V gene TRBV15; D is perhaps TRBD2 (6 bases). Deletions cut 3 bases from V and 4 bases from J, with 7 bases between. The CDR3 is made up of 13 amino acids. In germline, CDR1 is LNHNV, CDR2 YYDKDF (reference sequence). The CDR3 bases are TGTGCCACCAGCAGCGGGACTTACAATGAGCAGTTCTTC. This gives the protein CATSSGTYNEQFF.

This clonotype was counted between two and nine times. The chain couples TRBV5-1 to TRBJ1-1; D ambiguous. CDR1 SGHRS and CDR2 YFSETQ come from the germline V gene. The CDR3 has 15 residues. Trimming left V 0 bases short and J 1 base short, with 10 bases between. The chain's CDR3 is CASSLAPGSNTEAFF. Written as DNA, the CDR3 is TGCGCCAGCAGCTTGGCTCCAGGTTCGAACACTGAAGCTTTCTTT.

This clonotype appeared many times. The rearrangement joins TRBV12-3 or TRBV12-4 to TRBJ2-1; 10 bases are a match to TRBD2. The ends lost 6 bases at V and 5 bases at J; junction bases unmatched: 4. The CDR3 has 14 amino acids. The CDR3 is CASRTGTSDNEQFF. As DNA, the CDR3 is TGTGCCAGCAGGACCGGGACTAGCGACAATGAGCAGTTCTTC.

This chain joins TRBV4-3 and TRBJ2-7; the D gene is possibly TRBD2 (6 bases). V shed 0 bases and J shed 0 bases, with 15 bases lying between them. The CDR3 length is 17 residues. The germline V gene has CDR1 LGHNA and CDR2 YSLEER. This CDR3 reads CASSQDRTGDYSYEQYF. DNA of the CDR3: TGCGCCAGCAGCCAAGATAGGACGGGGGATTACTCCTACGAGCAGTACTTC.

This clonotype was seen a few times. The chain employs TRBV2 and TRBJ1-2; a weak D match, TRBD1 (5 bases). Trimming took off 7 bases at V and 5 bases at J, with 17 bases between the two ends. Germline lookup yields CDR1 SNHLY and CDR2 FYNNEI. The CDR3 extends over 14 amino acids. CDR3 region: CASTDSTLLYGYTF. CDR3 in DNA: TGTGCCAGCACTGACAGTACGCTGCTTTATGGCTACACCTTC. Variable domain in full (rest from reference TRBV2 and TRBJ1-2): EPEVTQTPSHQVTQMGQEVILRCVPISNHLYFYWYRQILGQKVEFLVSFYNNEISEKSEIFDDQFSVERPDGSNFTLKIRSTKLEDSAMYFCASTDSTLLYGYTFGSGTRLTVV.

This clonotype was detected a few times. The rearrangement uses TRBV27 and TRBJ2-1; 11 bases align to TRBD2. Trimming at V came to 2 bases and at J to 2 bases, leaving 2 bases not matched to a gene. Germline V gene sequence: CDR1 MNHEY, CDR2 SMNVEV (reference sequence). The CDR3 totals 16 residues. The CDR3 spells CASSLLAGGTYNEQFF. The CDR3 bases are TGTGCCAGCAGTTTACTAGCGGGAGGAACCTACAATGAGCAGTTCTTC.

This clonotype turned up a few times. The chain carries TRBV6-5 and TRBJ1-5, with no clear D. Germline loops: CDR1 MNHEY, CDR2 SVGAGI. The CDR3 covers 16 residues. Trimming left V 0 bases short and J 3 bases short, with 12 bases between. CDR3 amino acids: CASSYSAQYLNQPQHF. The CDR3 DNA reads as TGTGCCAGCAGTTACTCTGCCCAGTACCTCAATCAGCCCCAGCATTTT.

The chain uses TRBV6-4 and TRBJ2-1, with a tentative D call TRBD1 (5 bases). The ends were cut back, 5 bases at V and 1 base at J, with 15 bases in the middle. The CDR3 consists of 16 residues. Germline CDR1 reads MRHNA; CDR2 reads SNTAGT. The CDR3 spells CASSPMGRGSYNEQFF. DNA of the CDR3: TGTGCCAGCAGTCCCATGGGGCGTGGTTCCTACAATGAGCAGTTCTTC.

The chain has TRBV9 and TRBJ2-3; 10 nucleotides match TRBD2. The CDR3 contains 15 residues. Trimming cost V 4 bases and J 4 bases; bases outside gene matches: 6. The germline gives CDR1 SGDLS, CDR2 YYNGEE. CDR3 residues: CASSIQRGGADTQYF. The CDR3 coding sequence is TGTGCCAGCAGCATCCAGCGGGGGGGCGCAGATACGCAGTATTTT.

The chain carries TRBV7-9 and TRBJ2-1, with D possibly being TRBD1 (6 bases). V lost 4 bases, J lost 8 bases, and 18 bases lay in between. Germline V gene sequence: CDR1 SEHNR, CDR2 FQNEAQ (reference sequence). CDR3 length: 15 residues. The CDR3 spells CASSSTDRTVDEQFF. CDR3 DNA: TGTGCCAGCAGCTCCACAGATCGGACAGTCGATGAGCAGTTCTTC.

V gene TRBV10-3 combines with J gene TRBJ1-1, with a possible D match to TRBD1 (5 bases). Germline CDR1 and CDR2: ENHRY and SYGVKD. The CDR3 has 14 residues. V lost 6 bases, J lost 3 bases, and 14 bases lay in between. CDR3 protein: CAISEPGGDTEAFF. CDR3 DNA: TGTGCCATCAGCGAGCCGGGGGGAGACACTGAAGCTTTCTTT.

This clonotype was seen more than once but under ten times. The chain carries TRBV6-2 or TRBV6-3 and TRBJ2-1; D may be TRBD2 (5 bases). Trimming took off 2 bases at V and 1 base at J, with 12 bases between the two ends. The CDR3 has 16 residues. CDR1 and CDR2 from the germline V gene are MNHEY and SVGEGT. The CDR3 DNA reads as TGTGCCAGCAGTTACATGGACTCCCCATCCTACAATGAGCAGTTCTTC. This encodes CASSYMDSPSYNEQFF.

There are a few counts of this clonotype. The chain uses TRBV7-2 and TRBJ2-7; TRBD1 aligns across 10 bases. V shed 6 bases and J 1 base; nucleotides not matched to a gene: 9. CDR1 and CDR2 (germline): SGHTA, FQGNSA. The CDR3 runs 16 residues. Here the CDR3 DNA reads TGTGCCAGCAGTTGGACAGGGGGTTTGCAGTCCTACGAGCAGTACTTC. Its translation is CASSWTGGLQSYEQYF. The variable domain in full, with the rest retrieved from reference TRBV7-2 and TRBJ2-7, is GAGVSQSPSNKVTEKGKDVELRCDPISGHTALYWYRQSLGQGLEFLIYFQGNSAPDKSGLPSDRFSAERTGGSVSTLTIQRTQQEDSAVYLCASSWTGGLQSYEQYFGPGTRLTVT.

This clonotype was seen a few times. The CDR3 region has the DNA TGTGCCAGCAGCCTGGGACAGGGCCTCACAGATACGCAGTATTTT. It codes for CASSLGQGLTDTQYF. The chain combines TRBV27 with TRBJ2-3; the match to TRBD1 covers 9 bases. This CDR3 comprises 15 residues. J was trimmed by 2 bases and V by 6 bases; bases with no gene match: 6. Germline CDR1 MNHEY, CDR2 SMNVEV (reference sequence).

The chain employs TRBV11-2 and TRBJ2-7, with TRBD1 matching 7 bases. The trim removed 5 bases at V and 3 bases at J, leaving 25 bases unmatched. CDR3 length equals 20 residues. Germline V gene sequence: CDR1 SGHAT, CDR2 FQNNGV. The DNA for the CDR3 is TGTGCCAGCAGCCCCCCCCTAAGGTGGGACAGCCAGCTCAGAGGCTACGAGCAGTACTTC. As protein: CASSPPLRWDSQLRGYEQYF.

This clonotype showed up just once. J is TRBJ2-7 and V is TRBV28; D assignment may be TRBD1 or TRBD2 (5 bases each). The CDR3 has 18 amino acids. V was pared by 3 bases and J by 2 bases, with 23 bases between. Germline V gene sequence: CDR1 MDHEN, CDR2 SYDVKM. As DNA, the CDR3 is TGTGCCAGCAGTTTCCCCCTAACACAAGGTGAGGGGACCTACGAGCAGTACTTC. Translation gives CASSFPLTQGEGTYEQYF.

The chain carries TRBV15 and TRBJ2-3; the D gene is possibly TRBD1 (6 bases). Per germline, CDR1 LNHNV and CDR2 YYDKDF (reference sequence). This CDR3 contains 13 residues. V lost 2 bases to trimming and J lost 5 bases, with 8 bases between them. CDR3 in amino acids: CATSRRTVDTQYF. CDR3 nucleotides: TGTGCCACCAGCAGAAGGACAGTAGATACGCAGTATTTT. The complete variable domain, with remaining parts taken from reference TRBV15 and TRBJ2-3, reads DAMVIQNPRYQVTQFGKPVTLSCSQTLNHNVMYWYQQKSSQAPKLLFHYYDKDFNNEADTPDNFQSRRPNTSFCFLDIRSPGLGDTAMYLCATSRRTVDTQYFGPGTRLTVL.

In its sample, this clonotype was seen many times. The chain has TRBV7-9 and TRBJ2-7; D remains ambiguous. Germline lookup yields CDR1 SEHNR and CDR2 FQNEAQ (reference sequence). Trimming cost V 0 bases and J 2 bases, with 8 bases left between them. CDR3 length equals 14 residues. DNA for the CDR3: TGTGCCAGCAGCTTAGCCCCATCCGCCTACGAGCAGTACTTC. Its protein is CASSLAPSAYEQYF.

The J gene is TRBJ2-1, the V gene TRBV4-3; D gene ambiguous. The CDR3 runs to 16 residues. The germline V gene has CDR1 LGHNA and CDR2 YSLEER. V lost 0 bases, J lost 0 bases, and 9 bases lay in between. CDR3 DNA: TGCGCCAGCAGCCAAGATAAAACGAGCTCCTACAATGAGCAGTTCTTC. Amino acid sequence: CASSQDKTSSYNEQFF.